This note documents a single T cell receptor (beta chain) sequence. What it recognizes is unknown. The data originate from a study of siplizumab effects on memory and regulatory T cells. Looked up from germline, CDR1 is KGHSH and CDR2 is LQKENI. V lost 2 bases, J lost 3 bases, and 14 bases lay in between. CDR3 length equals 16 residues. Produced via immunoSEQ multiplex PCR; TCRdb's table is partial and in-frame only. The data show approximately 82,000 clones, over 80% seen once. Findings of the study overall: Suppressive function of proliferating Tregs from siplizumab cultures was not confirmed.

This rearrangement joins TRBV18 to TRBJ1-3, with D maybe TRBD1 (6 bases). Source material: Tregs sorted from blood. The TCR was taken from a human donor in good health. CDR3 region: CASSPSAGVVGNTIYF. DNA of the CDR3: TGTGCCAGCTCACCATCCGCAGGGGTGGTTGGAAACACCATATATTTT.